This TCR beta chain was profiled in a study of naive CD8 T cells in extremely preterm neonates. Whole-study results and caveats: iChao1 richness was lowest in preterm neonates, significantly versus all ages. Preterm CDR3s were shorter than older groups', with fewer N additions and less trimming.

Elective cesarean births at about 37-42 weeks, without labor or membrane rupture, supplied the cord blood. The CDR3 totals 11 residues. Germline-derived CDR1 and CDR2 are DFQATT and SNEGSKA (reference sequence). J lost 5 bases, V lost 5 bases, and 0 bases had no gene match. Clones were read by immunoSEQ multiplex PCR, and TCRdb kept only the in-frame ones, dropping some. Seen here are 6,500 to 9,000 clones, around 90% observed once, and the top ten hold around 0.47%. On this clone: Antigen: not known.

This receptor was taken from a newborn in good health. The sequenced sample consisted of naive CD8+ T cells from cord blood. The chain employs TRBV20-1 and TRBJ1-1, with 9 bases identical to TRBD1. This CDR3 is CSAGTGTEAFF. The CDR3 DNA is TGCAGTGCTGGGACAGGGACTGAAGCTTTCTTT.